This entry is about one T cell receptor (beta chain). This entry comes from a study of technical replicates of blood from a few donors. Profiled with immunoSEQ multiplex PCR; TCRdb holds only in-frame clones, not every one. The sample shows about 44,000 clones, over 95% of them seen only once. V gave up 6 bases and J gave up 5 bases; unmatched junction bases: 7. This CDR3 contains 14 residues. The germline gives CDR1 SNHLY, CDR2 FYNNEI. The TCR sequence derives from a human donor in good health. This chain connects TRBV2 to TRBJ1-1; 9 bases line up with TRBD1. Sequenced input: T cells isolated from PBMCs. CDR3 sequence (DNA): TGTGCCAGCAGGAACACAGGGGGCAGAACTGAAGCTTTCTTT. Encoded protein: CASRNTGGRTEAFF.